This T cell receptor (beta chain) came from a study of T cells in Graves' hyperthyroidism and ophthalmopathy. TCR beta CDR3 region amplification was performed from RNA transcripts. Researchers ran a first-round RT-PCR on the TCR CDR3 using the HTBI primer set. TCRdb reprocessed the multiplex PCR reads with MiXCR, giving one entry per CDR3 protein. The sample lists around 620,000 distinct CDR3 sequences, about 45% occurring once. This clonotype was recorded many times. Sequences were obtained from peripheral blood or thyroid tissue (not recorded which). This receptor was identified in an adult woman with Graves' disease, either hyperthyroidism or ophthalmopathy (not recorded which).

This chain's CDR3 is CSRGLVGARPYSPLHF. DNA of the CDR3: TGCAGTCGGGGATTAGTCGGGGCCCGACCCTATTCACCCCTCCACTTT. The chain employs TRBV20-1 and TRBJ1-6, with a possible D match to TRBD1 (5 bases). Trimming stripped 8 bases from V and 8 bases from J, with 25 bases between. The germline V gene has CDR1 DFQATT and CDR2 SNEGSKA (reference sequence). The CDR3 spans 16 residues.